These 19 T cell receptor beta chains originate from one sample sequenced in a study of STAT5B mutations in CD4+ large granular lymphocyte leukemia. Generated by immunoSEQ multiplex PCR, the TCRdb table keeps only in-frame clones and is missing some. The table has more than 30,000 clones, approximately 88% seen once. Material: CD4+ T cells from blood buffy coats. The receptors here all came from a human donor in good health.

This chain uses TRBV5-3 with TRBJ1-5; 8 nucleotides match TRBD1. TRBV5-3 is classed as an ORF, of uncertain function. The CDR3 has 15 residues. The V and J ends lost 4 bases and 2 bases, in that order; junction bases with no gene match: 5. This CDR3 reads CARSPAGQGNQPQHF. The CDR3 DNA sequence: TGTGCCAGAAGCCCGGCGGGACAGGGCAATCAGCCCCAGCATTTT.

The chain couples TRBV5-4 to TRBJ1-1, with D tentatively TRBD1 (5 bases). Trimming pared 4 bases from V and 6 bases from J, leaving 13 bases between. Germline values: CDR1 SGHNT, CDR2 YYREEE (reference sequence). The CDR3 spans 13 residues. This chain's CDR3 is CASSRTGDSEAFF. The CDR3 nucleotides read TGTGCCAGCAGCCGCACGGGGGATTCTGAAGCTTTCTTT.

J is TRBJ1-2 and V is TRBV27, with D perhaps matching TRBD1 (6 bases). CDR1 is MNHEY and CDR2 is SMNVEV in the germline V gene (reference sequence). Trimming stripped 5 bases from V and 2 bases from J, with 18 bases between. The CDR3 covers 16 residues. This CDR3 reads CASSLSSPGANYGYTF. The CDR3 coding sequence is TGTGCCAGCAGTCTGTCTTCCCCAGGGGCAAACTATGGCTACACCTTC.

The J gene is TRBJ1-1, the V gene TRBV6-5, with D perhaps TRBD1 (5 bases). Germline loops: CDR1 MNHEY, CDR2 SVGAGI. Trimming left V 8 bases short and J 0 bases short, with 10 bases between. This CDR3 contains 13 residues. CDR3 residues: CASLGQLNTEAFF. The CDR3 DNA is TGTGCCAGCCTAGGACAACTGAACACTGAAGCTTTCTTT.

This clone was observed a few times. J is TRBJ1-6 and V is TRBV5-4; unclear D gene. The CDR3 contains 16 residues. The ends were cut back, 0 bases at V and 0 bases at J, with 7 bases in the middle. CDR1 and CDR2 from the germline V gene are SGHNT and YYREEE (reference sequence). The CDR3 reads CASSLGPSSYNSPLHF. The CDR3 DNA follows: TGTGCCAGCAGCTTGGGTCCGAGCTCCTATAATTCACCCCTCCACTTT.

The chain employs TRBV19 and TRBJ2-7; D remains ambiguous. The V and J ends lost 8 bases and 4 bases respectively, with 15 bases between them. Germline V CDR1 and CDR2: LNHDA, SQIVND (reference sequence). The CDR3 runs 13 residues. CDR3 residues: CASSPDVWYEQYF. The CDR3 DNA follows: TGTGCCAGTTCCCCCGACGTCTGGTACGAGCAGTACTTC.

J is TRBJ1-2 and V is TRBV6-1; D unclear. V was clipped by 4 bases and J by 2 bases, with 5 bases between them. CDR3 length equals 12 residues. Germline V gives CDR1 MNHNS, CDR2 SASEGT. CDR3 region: CASSGQNYGYTF. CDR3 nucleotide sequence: TGTGCCAGCAGTGGGCAGAACTATGGCTACACCTTC.

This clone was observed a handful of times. CDR3 amino acids: CASSLESQGAHGYTF. The CDR3 DNA follows: TGTGCCAGCAGCTTAGAGTCGCAGGGGGCCCATGGCTACACCTTC. The chain is built from TRBV7-6 and TRBJ1-2, with 8 bases matching TRBD1. Looked up from germline, CDR1 is SGHVS and CDR2 is FNYEAQ. J lost 6 bases, V lost 1 base, and 7 bases had no gene match. The CDR3 is made up of 15 amino acids.

The CDR3 nucleotides read TGTGCCTGGAGTCAGGGCGGAAAACTGTTTTTT. This codes for CAWSQGGKLFF. The chain is built from TRBV30 and TRBJ1-4; D perhaps matches TRBD1 (5 bases). The CDR3 has 11 amino acids. The germline V gene has CDR1 GTSNPN and CDR2 SVGIG (reference sequence). Trimming removed 2 bases from V and 10 bases from J, with 8 bases in between.

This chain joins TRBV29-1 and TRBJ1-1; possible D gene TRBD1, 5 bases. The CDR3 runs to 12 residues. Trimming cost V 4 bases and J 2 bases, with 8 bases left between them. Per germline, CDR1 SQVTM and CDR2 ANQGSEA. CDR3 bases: TGCAGCGTTGGGGGACGTAACACTGAAGCTTTCTTT. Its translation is CSVGGRNTEAFF.

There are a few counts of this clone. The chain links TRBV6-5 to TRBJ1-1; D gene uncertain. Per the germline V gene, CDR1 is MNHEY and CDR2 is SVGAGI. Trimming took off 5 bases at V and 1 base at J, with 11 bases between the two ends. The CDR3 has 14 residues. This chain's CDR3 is CASSHKGRNTEAFF. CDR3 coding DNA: TGTGCCAGCAGTCACAAGGGTAGGAACACTGAAGCTTTCTTT.

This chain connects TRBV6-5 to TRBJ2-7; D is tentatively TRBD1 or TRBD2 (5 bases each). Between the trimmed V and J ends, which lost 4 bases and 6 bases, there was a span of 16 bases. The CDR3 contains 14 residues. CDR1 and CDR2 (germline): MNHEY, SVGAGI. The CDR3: CASSFQGPRLEQYF. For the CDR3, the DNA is TGTGCCAGCAGTTTCCAGGGACCGAGACTCGAGCAGTACTTC.

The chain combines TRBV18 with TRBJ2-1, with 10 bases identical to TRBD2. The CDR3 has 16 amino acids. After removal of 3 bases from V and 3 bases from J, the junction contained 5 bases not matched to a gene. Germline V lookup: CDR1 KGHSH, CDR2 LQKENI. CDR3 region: CASSPIAGGRYNEQFF. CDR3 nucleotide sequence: TGTGCCAGCTCACCGATAGCGGGGGGCCGCTACAATGAGCAGTTCTTC.

CDR3 nucleotide sequence: TGTGCCAGCAGAGCCAGCGGGGTTGGGACCGGGGAGCTGTTTTTT. Translating gives CASRASGVGTGELFF. The gene calls are TRBV7-2 and TRBJ2-2, with TRBD2 matching over 7 bases. Trimming removed 6 bases from V and 5 bases from J; junction bases left unmatched: 9. The germline gives CDR1 SGHTA, CDR2 FQGNSA. The CDR3 has 15 amino acids.

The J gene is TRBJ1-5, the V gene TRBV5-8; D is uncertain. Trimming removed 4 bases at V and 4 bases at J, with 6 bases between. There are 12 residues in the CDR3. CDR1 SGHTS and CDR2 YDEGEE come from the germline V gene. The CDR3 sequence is CASSDPNQPQHF. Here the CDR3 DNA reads TGTGCCAGCAGCGATCCTAATCAGCCCCAGCATTTT.

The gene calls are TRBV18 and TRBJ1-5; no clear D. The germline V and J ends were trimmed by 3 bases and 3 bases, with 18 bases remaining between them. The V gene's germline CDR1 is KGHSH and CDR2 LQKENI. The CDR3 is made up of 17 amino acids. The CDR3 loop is CASSPLNSGRLNQPQHF. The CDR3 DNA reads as TGTGCCAGCTCACCGCTTAATTCGGGCAGACTCAATCAGCCCCAGCATTTT.

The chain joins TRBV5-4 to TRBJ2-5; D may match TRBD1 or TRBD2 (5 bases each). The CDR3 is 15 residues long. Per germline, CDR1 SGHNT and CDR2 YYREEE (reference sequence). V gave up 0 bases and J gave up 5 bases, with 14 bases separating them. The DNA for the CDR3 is TGTGCCAGCAGCTTGGTTTCCGGTTGGGGGGAGACCCAGTACTTC. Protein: CASSLVSGWGETQYF.

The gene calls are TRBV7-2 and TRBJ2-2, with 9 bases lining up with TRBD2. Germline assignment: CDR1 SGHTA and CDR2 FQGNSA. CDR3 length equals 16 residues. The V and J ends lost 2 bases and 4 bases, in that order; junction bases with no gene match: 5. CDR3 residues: CASSLRLAGTTGELFF. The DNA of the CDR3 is TGTGCCAGCAGCTTAAGGCTAGCGGGAACCACCGGGGAGCTGTTTTTT.

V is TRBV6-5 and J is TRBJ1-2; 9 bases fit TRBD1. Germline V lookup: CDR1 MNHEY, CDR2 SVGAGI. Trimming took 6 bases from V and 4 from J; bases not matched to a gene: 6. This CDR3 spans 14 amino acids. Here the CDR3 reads CASSPADRGYGYTF. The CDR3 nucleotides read TGTGCCAGCAGCCCAGCGGACAGGGGCTATGGCTACACCTTC.